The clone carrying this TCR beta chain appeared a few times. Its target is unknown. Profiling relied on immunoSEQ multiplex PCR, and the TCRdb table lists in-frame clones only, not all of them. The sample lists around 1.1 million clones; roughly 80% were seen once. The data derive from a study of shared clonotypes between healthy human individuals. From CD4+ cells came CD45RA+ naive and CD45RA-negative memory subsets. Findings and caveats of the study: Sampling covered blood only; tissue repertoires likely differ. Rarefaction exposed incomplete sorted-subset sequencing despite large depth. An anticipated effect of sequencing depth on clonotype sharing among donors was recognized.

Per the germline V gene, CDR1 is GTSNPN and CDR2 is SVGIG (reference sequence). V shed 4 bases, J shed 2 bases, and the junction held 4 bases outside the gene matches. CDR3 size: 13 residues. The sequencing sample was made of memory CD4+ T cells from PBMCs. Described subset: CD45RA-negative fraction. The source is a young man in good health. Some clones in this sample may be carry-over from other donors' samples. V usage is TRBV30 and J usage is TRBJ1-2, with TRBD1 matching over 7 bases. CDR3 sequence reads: CAWNGQENYGYTF. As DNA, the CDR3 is TGTGCCTGGAACGGACAGGAGAACTATGGCTACACCTTC.